A selection of T cell receptor beta chains follows, all from one sample in a study of blood T cell repertoires in COVID-19. Sequencing was performed with immunoSEQ multiplex PCR; in TCRdb, only in-frame clones are kept and a portion is missing. This table has some 97,000 clones, about nine tenths appearing once. Input material: peripheral blood. The receptors here all came from a man aged 65-85 years with acute or convalescent COVID-19. Each CDR3 is given with its conserved first and last residue. A D gene is named only where the DNA matches it firmly. Clone size is given for some rows only: seen once, a few or many times, or a class if the clone is expanded.

v_gene	d_gene	abundance	j_gene	CDR3nt	CDR3aa
TRBV14	TRBD1	once	TRBJ2-2	TGTGCCAGCAGACAGACAGGGCTGAACACCGGGGAGCTGTTTTTT	CASRQTGLNTGELFF
TRBV7-6	NA	NA	TRBJ1-1	TGTGCCAGCAGCTATGGACAGGAAGCTTTCTTT	CASSYGQEAFF
TRBV30	NA	NA	TRBJ1-6	TGTGCCTGGAGTTACAGGTGGAATTCACCCCTCCACTTT	CAWSYRWNSPLHF
TRBV15	TRBD1	NA	TRBJ1-6	TGTGCCACCAGCATGAGACAGGGGCCCTCACCCCTCCACTTT	CATSMRQGPSPLHF
TRBV11-2	NA	NA	TRBJ2-7	TGTGCCAGCAGCTTAGTGTTGTTCGGTGCGCGTTCCGAGCAGTACTTC	CASSLVLFGARSEQYF
TRBV28	NA	NA	TRBJ1-1	TGTGCCAGCAGTTACAGAGTCCGGGGAGGTACTGAAGCTTTCTTT	CASSYRVRGGTEAFF
TRBV6-5	NA	NA	TRBJ2-1	TGTGCCAGCAGTTACGTAGGGGTAACGTCACATGAGCAGTTCTTC	CASSYVGVTSHEQFF
TRBV27	NA	NA	TRBJ2-7	TGTGCCAGCAGTTTTGGGGGGAGGTACAGTTCCTACGAGCAGTACTTC	CASSFGGRYSSYEQYF
TRBV5-1	TRBD2	NA	TRBJ2-5	TGCGCCAGCAGCAGGACTAGTAGGAAGACCCAGTACTTC	CASSRTSRKTQYF
TRBV24-1	NA	once	TRBJ1-2	TGTGCCACCAGTGACCCCGGGACACTGAATGGCTACACCTTC	CATSDPGTLNGYTF
TRBV5-5	TRBD2	once	TRBJ2-1	TGTGCCAGCACCCTGACTAGCGGCACCTACAATGAGCAGTTCTTC	CASTLTSGTYNEQFF
TRBV27	NA	once	TRBJ2-7	TGTGCCAGCTTCGACAGGCTGACCTACGAGCAGTACTTC	CASFDRLTYEQYF
TRBV28	NA	NA	TRBJ2-3	TGTGCCAGCAGTCCACTAGGATGGCGAAACACAGATACGCAGTATTTT	CASSPLGWRNTDTQYF
TRBV19	NA	few	TRBJ1-2	TGTGCCAGTAGTATTTCAGAATACTATGGCTACACCTTC	CASSISEYYGYTF
TRBV13	NA	NA	TRBJ1-1	TGTGCCAGCAGCTTCTTAGACACTGAAGCTTTCTTT	CASSFLDTEAFF
TRBV7-9	TRBD1	NA	TRBJ2-3	TGTGCCAGCAGCTATAATACAGGGGGCGGCGATACGCAGTATTTT	CASSYNTGGGDTQYF
TRBV6-1	TRBD1	once	TRBJ1-2	TGTGCCAGCAGTGACCGCGACAGGGCCTACTATGGCTACACCTTC	CASSDRDRAYYGYTF
TRBV19	TRBD1	few	TRBJ1-4	TGTGCCAGTAGTACAACAGGGGTCGCAACTAATGAAAAACTGTTTTTT	CASSTTGVATNEKLFF
TRBV6-6	TRBD1	NA	TRBJ1-1	TGTGCCAGCAGTGAGGGACAGCCAACTCCTCCTGAAGCTTTCTTT	CASSEGQPTPPEAFF
TRBV27	TRBD2	NA	TRBJ2-7	TGTGCCAGCAGTTTAGGACTAGCGGGAGCGGGCGAGCAGTACTTC	CASSLGLAGAGEQYF